This T cell receptor (beta chain) was sequenced in a study of blood T cell repertoires in COVID-19. Produced via immunoSEQ multiplex PCR; TCRdb's table is partial and in-frame only. Seen here are 85,000 to 120,000 clones, about nine tenths observed once, and the top ten hold more than 4.5%. Sequenced sample: peripheral blood. The sequence came from a woman aged 45 to 65 with COVID-19, enrolled during active disease.

The CDR3 DNA sequence: TGTGCCAGCAGCCCTGGACAGGGTGGCGGGGAGACCCAGTACTTC. It yields the protein CASSPGQGGGETQYF. The chain combines TRBV5-5 with TRBJ2-5; TRBD1 matches at 8 bases. The CDR3 spans 15 residues. Germline CDR1 reads SGHKS; CDR2 reads YYEKEE (reference sequence). J gave up 5 bases and V 4 bases, and 10 bases lay outside the gene matches. Full variable domain (remainder filled in from reference TRBV5-5 and TRBJ2-5): DAGVTQSPTHLIKTRGQQVTLRCSPISGHKSVSWYQQVLGQGPQFIFQYYEKEERGRGNFPDRFSARQFPNYSSELNVNALLLGDSALYLCASSPGQGGGETQYFGPGTRLLVL.